This T cell receptor (beta chain) was sequenced in a study of regulatory T cells in long-lasting Graves disease. CDR3 regions were amplified by Arm-PCR using iRepertoire HTBI primers to build TCR beta libraries. TCRdb reprocessed the multiplex PCR reads via MiXCR and lists one record per CDR3 protein. In the table there are about 470,000 distinct CDR3 sequences, about 15% of which are singletons. The CDR3 runs to 19 residues. V lost 5 bases, J lost 0 bases, and 15 bases stayed unmatched. In germline, CDR1 is PRHDT, CDR2 FYEKMQ (reference sequence). Indicated time point: newly diagnosed GD, antithyroid drugs for less than 3 months. The TCR library used RNA extracted from PBMCs. A few counts support this clonotype. These data were also reused for a study on T cells in Graves' hyperthyroidism and ophthalmopathy. Per that paper: First-round RT-PCR with HTBI primers amplified the TCR CDR3 region.

The sequence derives from a young woman with Graves disease. This specimen consisted of peripheral blood mononuclear cells (PBMCs), obtained at new diagnosis, from a patient treated with antithyroid drugs. The chain recombines TRBV13 with TRBJ2-7; 11 bases fit TRBD2. CDR3 DNA: TGTGCCAGCAGCCCTCCCCCTTGGGCTAGCGGGGGGAGCTCCTACGAGCAGTACTTC. Its protein product is CASSPPPWASGGSSYEQYF. Drawing the rest from reference TRBV13 and TRBJ2-7, the complete variable domain is AAGVIQSPRHLIKEKRETATLKCYPIPRHDTVYWYQQGPGQDPQFLISFYEKMQSDKGSIPDRFSAQQFSDYHSELNMSSLELGDSALYFCASSPPPWASGGSSYEQYFGPGTRLTVT.